Described below is a single TCR beta chain sequence and its context. This sample stems from a study of T cell changes during pregnancy in multiple sclerosis. Sequencing was performed with immunoSEQ multiplex PCR; in TCRdb, only in-frame clones are kept and a portion is missing. The table shows approximately 70,000 clones, with around 90% occurring only once. Germline assignment: CDR1 ENHRY and CDR2 SYGVKD. CDR3 length: 14 amino acids. Trimming removed 7 bases from V and 5 bases from J; junction bases left unmatched: 5. The specimen comprised peripheral blood, sampled in the second trimester of pregnancy. The V call is TRBV10-3, the J call TRBJ2-3, with 11 bases that match TRBD1. The clonotype was recovered from a female donor in good health, enrolled as a control in a pregnancy study. The CDR3 DNA is TGTGCCATCAAAGGACAGGGGGCAATAGATACGCAGTATTTT. It translates to CAIKGQGAIDTQYF.